This TCR beta chain was identified in a study of molecular identifiers for immune sequencing clone quantification. This clonotype turned up a few times. TCRdb ran MiXCR on the PCR reads and lists one entry per CDR3 protein. Of around 320,000 distinct CDR3 sequences listed, roughly 24% were seen once; the top ten hold 0.65% to 0.75%. Sample: naive CD8+ T cells from blood, with Jurkat cell RNA spiked in. Subset described: FACS-sorted CD8+CD4-CCR7+CD45RA+ naive T cells. The sequence came from a human donor in good health. Some libraries in this study had Jurkat cell RNA spiked in.

CDR3 nucleotides: TGTGCCAGTAGTATAAGGCAGGGGATGCTAACTTACGAGCAGTACTTC. Its translation: CASSIRQGMLTYEQYF. This rearrangement joins TRBV19 to TRBJ2-7; D possibly corresponds to TRBD1 (6 bases). CDR3 length: 16 residues. The germline V and J ends were trimmed by 2 bases and 4 bases, with 18 bases remaining between them. Germline V lookup: CDR1 LNHDA, CDR2 SQIVND (reference sequence).